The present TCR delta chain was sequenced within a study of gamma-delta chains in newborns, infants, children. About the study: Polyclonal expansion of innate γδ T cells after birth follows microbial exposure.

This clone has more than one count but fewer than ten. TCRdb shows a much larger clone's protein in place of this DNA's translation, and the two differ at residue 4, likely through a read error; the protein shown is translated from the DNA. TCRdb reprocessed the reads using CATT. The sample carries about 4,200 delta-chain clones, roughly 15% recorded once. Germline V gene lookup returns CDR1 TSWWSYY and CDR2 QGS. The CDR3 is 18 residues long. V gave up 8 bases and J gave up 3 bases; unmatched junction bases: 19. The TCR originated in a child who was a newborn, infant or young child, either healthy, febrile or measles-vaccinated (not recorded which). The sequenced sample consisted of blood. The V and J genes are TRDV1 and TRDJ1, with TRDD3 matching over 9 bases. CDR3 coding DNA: TGTGCTCTTAGGTCGCCTTTAGAGCTGGGGATACGATCCGATAAACTCATCTTT. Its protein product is CALRSPLELGIRSDKLIF.